The rows below give T cell receptor beta chains drawn from one sample of a study of T cells in Graves' hyperthyroidism and ophthalmopathy. TCRdb reprocessed the multiplex PCR reads with MiXCR, giving one entry per CDR3 protein. The table lists 600,000 to 700,000 distinct CDR3 sequences, under 15% of them singletons. Sample: blood. These receptors all come from a woman aged 40 to 49 with Graves' ophthalmopathy. CDR3s include the opening cysteine and the closing phenylalanine or tryptophan.

V,length,CDR3
TRBV28,17,CASSFVSGSQGAGELFF
TRBV12-3/TRBV12-4,13,CASAGQYSYEQYF
TRBV6-2/TRBV6-3,13,CASSQLNPAQAFF
TRBV27,15,CASSPGEARDGAQYF
TRBV2,15,CASSGILTDTGELFF
TRBV12-3/TRBV12-4,11,CASSSSHEQYF
TRBV7-2,13,CASSLALVTEAFF
TRBV9,14,CASSVDYRGREQYF
TRBV28,14,CASSPGTDYNEQFF
TRBV7-9,15,CASRPLAGSSYEQYF
TRBV6-2/TRBV6-3,10,CASSDTRYTF
TRBV9,15,CASSPLTGITDTQYF
TRBV7-6,14,CASSPGLGQDEQYF
TRBV11-1,19,CASSLAQAVAPASTDTQYF
TRBV6-5,14,CASSYGGGNREQYF
TRBV9,15,CASSVGDFTQETQYF
TRBV6-4,17,CASSRGLGVFGTGELFF
TRBV20-1,16,CSATRLAGDVQETQYF
TRBV11-1,14,CASSFIGGNYEQYF
TRBV7-9,13,CASSLTRDGEAFF
TRBV5-5,16,CASSFMVTSSGNTIYF
TRBV6-5,15,CASSYAGTGFFEQYF
TRBV7-2,14,CASSFGQRLYGYTF
TRBV19,12,CASANSGDTIYF
TRBV28,15,CASSLPREEGTEAFF
TRBV27,16,CASSAIRDISNQPQHF
TRBV25-1,12,CASRSILGELFF
TRBV19,15,CASSTGQEKNTEAFF
TRBV6-2/TRBV6-3,15,CASSLFFSGANVLTF
TRBV28,12,CASRRGETEAFF
TRBV20-1,13,CSARDISNYGYTF
TRBV7-8,17,CASSSLAGGVSAYEQYF
TRBV7-2,15,CASSLIVGGNQPQHF
TRBV6-5,13,CASSFQYSNGYTF
TRBV27,16,CASSPKILAYQETQYF
TRBV10-3,13,CAIRTPGKDEQYF
TRBV5-1,15,CASSLDKGLNTEAFF
TRBV7-9,13,CASSLSWNTEAFF
TRBV12-3/TRBV12-4,14,CASSPGNRNTEAFF
TRBV30,12,CAWSSGAKGYTF
TRBV12-3/TRBV12-4,17,CASSLLAGPSGANVLTF
TRBV5-1,16,CASSIRGARRQETQYF
TRBV30,14,CARGTGQGGETQYF
TRBV28,16,CASSSYGLASGYEQYF
TRBV6-1,18,CASSEDFRAGGLDTEAFF
TRBV14,14,CASSQGMGNYGYTF
TRBV5-1,18,CASSPTQWTSRSTDTQYF
TRBV15,18,CATSRDLATRLAKNIQYF
TRBV11-2,15,CASSYRPSDGNTIYF
TRBV5-6,15,CASSLNGRYNYGYTF
TRBV12-3/TRBV12-4,16,CASSLLLAENTGELFF
TRBV6-2/TRBV6-3,13,CASSWLRAGEQYF
TRBV20-1,12,CSARAGVVEAFF
TRBV6-2/TRBV6-3,15,CASDVSGLVGETQYF
TRBV27,15,CAGSLRVDLQETQYF
TRBV4-3,17,CASSRGGQGLYTGELFF
TRBV10-3,12,CAISEVRYEQYF